This TCR beta chain was sequenced in a study of cytomegalovirus exposure and HLA in healthy donors. Study-wide points: A later analysis revealed that TCR association rates differed between HLA loci, peaking at DRB1 and bottoming out at HLA-C. Previous analysis showed most TCR beta V segments were productive about 87% or about 30% of the time. TCR beta chains associated with HLA were, in a later analysis, more clonally expanded than equally common others.

Germline V gene data show CDR1 as LNHNV and CDR2 as YYDKDF (reference sequence). V was clipped by 5 bases and J by 8 bases; unmatched bases: 6. The CDR3 totals 14 residues. PCR involved 60 Vbeta and 13 Jbeta primers. Only in-frame clones appear in the TCRdb table, and some are missing; sequencing was by immunoSEQ multiplex PCR. The sample includes around 140,000 clones, approximately 76% of them seen just once. In regard to this clone: What it binds is unknown.

Sequences were obtained from PBMCs. The chain links TRBV15 to TRBJ1-6; 7 bases are a match to TRBD1. The origin of this receptor is a middle-aged man in good health and CMV-seronegative. The CDR3 DNA reads as TGTGCCACCAGCGGGGGACAGTCATATTCACCCCTCCACTTT. Protein sequence: CATSGGQSYSPLHF. Using reference TRBV15 and TRBJ1-6 for the parts outside the CDR3, the full variable domain is DAMVIQNPRYQVTQFGKPVTLSCSQTLNHNVMYWYQQKSSQAPKLLFHYYDKDFNNEADTPDNFQSRRPNTSFCFLDIRSPGLGDTAMYLCATSGGQSYSPLHFGNGTRLTVT.